This T cell receptor (beta chain) was captured by sequencing in a study of cytomegalovirus exposure and HLA in healthy donors. Both 60 Vbeta primers and 13 Jbeta primers went into the PCR. Sequencing used immunoSEQ multiplex PCR; TCRdb keeps in-frame clones, though not all of them. The sample lists about 62,000 clones; less than 85% were seen once. Germline loops: CDR1 SGHRS, CDR2 YFSETQ. V shed 0 bases and J shed 5 bases, with 11 bases lying between them. This CDR3 spans 14 amino acids. Sequencing was carried out using PBMCs. This receptor was identified in a woman aged 30 to 39 in good health and CMV-seronegative. The V and J genes are TRBV5-1 and TRBJ1-1; TRBD1 might be the D (5 bases). CDR3 nucleotides: TGCGCCAGCAGCTTGGCCGGGGGGGGGACTGAAGCTTTCTTT. The encoded protein is CASSLAGGGTEAFF.